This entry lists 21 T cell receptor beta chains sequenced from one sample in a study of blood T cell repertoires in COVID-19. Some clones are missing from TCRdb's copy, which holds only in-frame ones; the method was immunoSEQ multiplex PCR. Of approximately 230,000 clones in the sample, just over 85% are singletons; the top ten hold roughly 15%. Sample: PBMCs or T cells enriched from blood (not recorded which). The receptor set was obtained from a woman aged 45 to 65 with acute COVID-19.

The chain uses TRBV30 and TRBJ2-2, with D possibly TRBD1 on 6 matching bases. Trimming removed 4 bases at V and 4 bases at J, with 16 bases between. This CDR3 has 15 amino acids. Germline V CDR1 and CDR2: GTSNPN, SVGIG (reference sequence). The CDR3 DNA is TGTGCCTGGACAGTGGTGTTGGGGGCCACCGGGGAGCTGTTTTTT. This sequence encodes CAWTVVLGATGELFF.

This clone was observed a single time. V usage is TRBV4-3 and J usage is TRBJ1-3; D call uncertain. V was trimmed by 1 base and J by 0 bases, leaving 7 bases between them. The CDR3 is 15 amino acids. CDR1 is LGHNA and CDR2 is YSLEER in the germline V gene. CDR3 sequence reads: CASSQVPGSGNTIYF. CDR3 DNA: TGCGCCAGCAGCCAAGTTCCAGGCTCTGGAAACACCATATATTTT.

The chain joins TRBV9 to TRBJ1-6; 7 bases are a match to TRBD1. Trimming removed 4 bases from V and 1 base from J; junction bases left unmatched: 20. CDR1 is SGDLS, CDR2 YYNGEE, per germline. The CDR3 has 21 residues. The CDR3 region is CASSNSLGQTSIGSYNSPLHF. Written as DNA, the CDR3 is TGTGCCAGCAGCAACTCCCTGGGACAGACCTCGATAGGGTCCTATAATTCACCCCTCCACTTT. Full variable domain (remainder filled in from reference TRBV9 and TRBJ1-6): DSGVTQTPKHLITATGQRVTLRCSPRSGDLSVYWYQQSLDQGLQFLIQYYNGEERAKGNILERFSAQQFPDLHSELNLSSLELGDSALYFCASSNSLGQTSIGSYNSPLHFGNGTRLTVT.

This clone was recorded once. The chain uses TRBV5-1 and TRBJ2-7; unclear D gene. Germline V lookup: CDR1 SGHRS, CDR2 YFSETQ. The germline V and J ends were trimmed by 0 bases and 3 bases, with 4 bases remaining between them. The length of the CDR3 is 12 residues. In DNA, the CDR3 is TGCGCCAGCAGCTTGGATAACTACGAGCAGTACTTC. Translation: CASSLDNYEQYF.

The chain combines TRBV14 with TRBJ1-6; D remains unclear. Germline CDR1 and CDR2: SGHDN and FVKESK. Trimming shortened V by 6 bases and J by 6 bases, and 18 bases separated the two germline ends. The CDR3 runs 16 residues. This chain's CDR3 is CASSLVAGELNSPLHF. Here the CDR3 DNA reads TGTGCCAGCAGTCTCGTGGCGGGAGAGCTTAATTCACCCCTCCACTTT.

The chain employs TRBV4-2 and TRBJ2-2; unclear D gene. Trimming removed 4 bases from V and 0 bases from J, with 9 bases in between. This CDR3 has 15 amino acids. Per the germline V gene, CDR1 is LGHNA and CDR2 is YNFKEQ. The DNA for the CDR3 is TGTGCCAGCAGCCCCCCCTACGCGAACACCGGGGAGCTGTTTTTT. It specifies CASSPPYANTGELFF.

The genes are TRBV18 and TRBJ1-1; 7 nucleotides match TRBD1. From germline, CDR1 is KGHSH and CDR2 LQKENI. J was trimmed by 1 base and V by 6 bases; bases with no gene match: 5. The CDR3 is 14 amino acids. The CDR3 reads CASSLGTENTEAFF. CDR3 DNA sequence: TGTGCCAGCTCCCTCGGGACAGAGAACACTGAAGCTTTCTTT.

The CDR3 here is CASSLLGGIYNEQFF. The CDR3 DNA is TGTGCCAGCAGCTTACTGGGGGGTATCTACAATGAGCAGTTCTTC. The V gene is TRBV7-9, the J gene TRBJ2-1; a weak D match, TRBD2 (6 bases). CDR1 SEHNR and CDR2 FQNEAQ come from the germline V gene (reference sequence). The CDR3 is made up of 15 amino acids. With 2 bases removed from V and 3 bases from J, the gap between germline ends came to 11 bases.

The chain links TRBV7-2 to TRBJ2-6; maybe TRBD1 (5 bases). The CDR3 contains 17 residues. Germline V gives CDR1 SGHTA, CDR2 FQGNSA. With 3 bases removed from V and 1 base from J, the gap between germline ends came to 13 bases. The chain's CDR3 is CASSLFRKGSGANVLTF. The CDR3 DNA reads TGTGCCAGCAGCTTGTTCAGAAAGGGGTCTGGGGCCAACGTCCTGACTTTC.

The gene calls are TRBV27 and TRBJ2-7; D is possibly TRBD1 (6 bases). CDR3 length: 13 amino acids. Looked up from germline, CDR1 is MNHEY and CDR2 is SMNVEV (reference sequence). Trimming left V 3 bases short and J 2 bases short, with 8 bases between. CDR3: CASSFQGPYEQYF. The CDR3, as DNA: TGTGCCAGCAGTTTCCAGGGGCCCTACGAGCAGTACTTC.

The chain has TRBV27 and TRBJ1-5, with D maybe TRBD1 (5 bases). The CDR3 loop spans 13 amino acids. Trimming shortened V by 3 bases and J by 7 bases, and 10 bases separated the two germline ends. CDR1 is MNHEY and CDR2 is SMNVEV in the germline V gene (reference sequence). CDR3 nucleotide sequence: TGTGCCAGCAGTTTTGCGGGGGACCAGCCCCAGCATTTT. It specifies CASSFAGDQPQHF.

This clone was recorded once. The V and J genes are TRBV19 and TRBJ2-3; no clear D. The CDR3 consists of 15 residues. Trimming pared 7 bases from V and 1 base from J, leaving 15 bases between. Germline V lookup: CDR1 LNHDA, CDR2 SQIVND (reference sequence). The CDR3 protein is CASMYGASGTDTQYF. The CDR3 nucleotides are TGTGCCAGTATGTACGGAGCGTCTGGCACAGATACGCAGTATTTT.

The CDR3 loop reads CASSTGGWTEAFF. The CDR3 region has the DNA TGTGCCAGTAGTACAGGGGGTTGGACTGAAGCTTTCTTT. V usage is TRBV19 and J usage is TRBJ1-1; 7 bases are shared with TRBD1. V lost 4 bases, J lost 5 bases, and 4 bases stayed unmatched. The CDR3 spans 13 residues. CDR1 LNHDA and CDR2 SQIVND come from the germline V gene (reference sequence).

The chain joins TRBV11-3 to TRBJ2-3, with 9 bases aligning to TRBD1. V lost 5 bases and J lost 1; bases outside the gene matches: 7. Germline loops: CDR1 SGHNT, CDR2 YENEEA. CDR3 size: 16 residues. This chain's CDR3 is CASSARTGVGTDTQYF. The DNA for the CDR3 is TGTGCCAGCAGCGCACGGACAGGGGTCGGCACAGATACGCAGTATTTT.

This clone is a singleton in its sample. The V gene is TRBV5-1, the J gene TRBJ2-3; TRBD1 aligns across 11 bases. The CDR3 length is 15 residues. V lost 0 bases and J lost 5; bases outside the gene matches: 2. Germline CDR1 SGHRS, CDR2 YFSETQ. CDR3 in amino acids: CASSLGTGGKDTQYF. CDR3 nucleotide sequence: TGCGCCAGCAGCTTGGGGACAGGGGGCAAAGATACGCAGTATTTT.

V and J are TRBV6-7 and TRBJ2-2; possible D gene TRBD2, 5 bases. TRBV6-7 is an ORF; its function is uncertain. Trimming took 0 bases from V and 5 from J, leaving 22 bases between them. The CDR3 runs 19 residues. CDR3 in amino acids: CASSYSIRVGIVRTGELFF. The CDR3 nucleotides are TGTGCCAGCAGTTACTCGATCCGCGTCGGGATCGTTCGAACCGGGGAGCTGTTTTTT.

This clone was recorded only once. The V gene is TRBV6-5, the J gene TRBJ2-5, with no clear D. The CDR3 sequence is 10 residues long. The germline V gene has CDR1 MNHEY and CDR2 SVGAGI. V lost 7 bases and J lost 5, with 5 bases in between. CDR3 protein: CASKRETQYF. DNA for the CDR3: TGTGCCAGCAAACGGGAGACCCAGTACTTC.

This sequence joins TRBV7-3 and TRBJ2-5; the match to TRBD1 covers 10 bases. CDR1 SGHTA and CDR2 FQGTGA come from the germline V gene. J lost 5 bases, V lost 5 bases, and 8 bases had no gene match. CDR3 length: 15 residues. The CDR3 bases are TGTGCCAGCAGCATCACCGGGACAGGGGTTGAGACCCAGTACTTC. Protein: CASSITGTGVETQYF.

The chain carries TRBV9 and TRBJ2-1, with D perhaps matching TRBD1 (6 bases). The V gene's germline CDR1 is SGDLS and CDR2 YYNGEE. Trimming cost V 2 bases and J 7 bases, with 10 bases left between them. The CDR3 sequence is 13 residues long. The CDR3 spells CASSVRRGNEQFF. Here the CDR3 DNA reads TGTGCCAGCAGCGTCCGTAGGGGGAATGAGCAGTTCTTC.

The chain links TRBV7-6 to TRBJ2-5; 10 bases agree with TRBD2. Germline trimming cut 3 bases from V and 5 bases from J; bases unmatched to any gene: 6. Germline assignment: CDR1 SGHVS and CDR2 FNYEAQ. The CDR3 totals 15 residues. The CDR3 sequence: CASSFSSGRRETQYF. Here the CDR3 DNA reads TGTGCCAGCAGCTTCTCTAGCGGGAGAAGGGAGACCCAGTACTTC.

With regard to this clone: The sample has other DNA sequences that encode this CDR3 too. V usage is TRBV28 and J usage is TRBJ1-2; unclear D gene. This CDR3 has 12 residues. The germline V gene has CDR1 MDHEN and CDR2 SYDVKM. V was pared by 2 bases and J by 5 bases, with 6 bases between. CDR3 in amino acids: CASSLRGYGYTF. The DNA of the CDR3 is TGTGCCAGCAGTTTACGGGGATATGGCTACACCTTC.